This entry features one T cell receptor (beta chain) sequence. Its specificity is not known. It was with 60 Vbeta and 13 Jbeta primers that the PCR ran. Here immunoSEQ multiplex PCR was the method, and the copy in TCRdb shows in-frame clones only, minus some. The sample table sets out 25,000 to 40,000 clones. The data are from a study of cytomegalovirus exposure and HLA in healthy donors. Study-level background: T cells numbering about 180 million yielded 90 million to 140 million unique TCR beta sequences in an earlier analysis. Study-wide points: Judged likely to be a sequencing artifact was a cluster of highly shared sequence variants. Most TCR beta V segments were productive about 90% or about 30% of the time in an earlier analysis.

The receptor comes from a woman aged 40 to 50 in good health and CMV-seropositive. Sequencing used PBMCs.

The CDR3 DNA is TGTGCCAGCAGCCATACAGGGGTGGTGGGCGGCTACACCTTC. Protein product: CASSHTGVVGGYTF. The chain combines TRBV5-4 with TRBJ1-2; TRBD1 matches 7 bases. J was trimmed by 8 bases and V by 4 bases; bases with no gene match: 11. CDR3 length: 14 amino acids. The germline V gene has CDR1 SGHNT and CDR2 YYREEE (reference sequence).